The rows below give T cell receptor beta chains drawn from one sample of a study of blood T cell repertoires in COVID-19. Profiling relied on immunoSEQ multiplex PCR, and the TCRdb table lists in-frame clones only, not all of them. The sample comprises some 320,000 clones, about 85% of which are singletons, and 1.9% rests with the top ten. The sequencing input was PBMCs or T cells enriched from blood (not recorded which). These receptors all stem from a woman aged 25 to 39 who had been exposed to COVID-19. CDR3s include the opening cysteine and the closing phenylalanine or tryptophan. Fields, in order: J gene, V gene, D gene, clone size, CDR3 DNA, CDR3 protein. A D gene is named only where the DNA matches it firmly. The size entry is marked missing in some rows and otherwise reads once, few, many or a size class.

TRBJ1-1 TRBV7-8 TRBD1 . TGTGCCAGCAGCACGCGACAGGGAAGGGTACGCACTGAAGCTTTCTTT CASSTRQGRVRTEAFF
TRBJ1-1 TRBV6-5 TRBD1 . TGTGCCAGCAGCCACGACAGGGGCGCTGAAGCTTTCTTT CASSHDRGAEAFF
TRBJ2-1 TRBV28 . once TGTGCCAGCAGTCCACTTGTGTATCGCAATGAGCAGTTCTTC CASSPLVYRNEQFF
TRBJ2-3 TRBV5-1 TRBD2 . TGCGCCAGCAACGGTTTGTTACGGGGGGGAAACACAGATACGCAGTATTTT CASNGLLRGGNTDTQYF
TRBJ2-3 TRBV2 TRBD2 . TGTGCCAGCAGTGAGAGACTAGCCTTAACTAGCACAGATACGCAGTATTTT CASSERLALTSTDTQYF
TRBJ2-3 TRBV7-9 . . TGTGCCAGCACACTAGACGGGCCCACAGATACGCAGTATTTT CASTLDGPTDTQYF
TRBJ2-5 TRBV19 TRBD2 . TGTGCCAGTAGTGCCGCCACTCTTAGCGGGGGGGTGGGTGAGACCCAGTACTTC CASSAATLSGGVGETQYF
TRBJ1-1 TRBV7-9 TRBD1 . TGTGCCAGCAGCTCCGGGACAGGGGGCGCGGCTTTCTTT CASSSGTGGAAFF
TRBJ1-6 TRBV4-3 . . TGCGCCAGCAGCCAAGATCTAAAGGGAGGGAATTCACCCCTCCACTTT CASSQDLKGGNSPLHF
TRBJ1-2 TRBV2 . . TGTGCCAGCAGTCCTTCCTATGGCTACACCTTC CASSPSYGYTF
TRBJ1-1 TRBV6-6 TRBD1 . TGTGCCAGCAGTTACTCGACAGGGGGCGACACTGAAGCTTTCTTT CASSYSTGGDTEAFF
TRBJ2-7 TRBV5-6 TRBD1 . TGTGCCAGCAGCTACGACAGGGGGAGTAGTTACGAGCAGTACTTC CASSYDRGSSYEQYF
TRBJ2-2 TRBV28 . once TGTGCCAGCAGTCCAGTTAAGGCAGGGGCTGCACCCGGGGAGCTGTTTTTT CASSPVKAGAAPGELFF
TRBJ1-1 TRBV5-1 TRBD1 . TGCGCCAGCAGCGAAAGACAGGGTGGGAACACTGAAGCTTTCTTT CASSERQGGNTEAFF
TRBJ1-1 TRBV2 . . TGTGCCAGCAGACAGAACACTGAAGCTTTCTTT CASRQNTEAFF
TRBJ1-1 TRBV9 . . TGTGCCAGCAGCGTAGAGTCTTTACCAGGGGTTGGAGCTTTCTTT CASSVESLPGVGAFF
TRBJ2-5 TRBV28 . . TGTGCCAGCAATACTCCGAAGGGGTGGGAGACCCAGTACTTC CASNTPKGWETQYF
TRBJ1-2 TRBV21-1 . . TGTGCCGGCAATCAGGGCTGGGCGAAGGGGCGGGGTGGCTACACCTTC CAGNQGWAKGRGGYTF
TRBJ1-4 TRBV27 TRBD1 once TGTGCCAGCAAACGAGACAATGACAGGGGGCAAGAAAAACTGTTTTTT CASKRDNDRGQEKLFF
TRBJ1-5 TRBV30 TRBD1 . TGTGCCTGGTCGACAGGGGCATGGAATCAGCCCCAGCATTTT CAWSTGAWNQPQHF
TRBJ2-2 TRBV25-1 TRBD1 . TGTGCCAGCTCGACAGGGGGTGGGTGGTCCGGGGAGCTGTTTTTT CASSTGGGWSGELFF
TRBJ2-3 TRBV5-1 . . TGCGCCAGCAGCTTGCCTGGGACTCGCACAGATACGCAGTATTTT CASSLPGTRTDTQYF
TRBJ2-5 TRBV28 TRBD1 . TGTGCCAGCAGTTTATCAGGGGGAATTACGGAGACCCAGTACTTC CASSLSGGITETQYF
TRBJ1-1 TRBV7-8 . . TGTGCCAGCAGCTTAATGGGGTTGGGGGGTTATGCTGAAGCTTTCTTT CASSLMGLGGYAEAFF
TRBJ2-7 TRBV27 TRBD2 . TGTGCCAGCAGCCATAGCGGGAGTTCCTACGAGCAGTACTTC CASSHSGSSYEQYF
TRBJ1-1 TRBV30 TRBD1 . TGTGCCTGGAAACTACAGGGGAAGAACACTGAAGCTTTCTTT CAWKLQGKNTEAFF
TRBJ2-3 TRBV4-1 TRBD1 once TGCGCCAGCAGCCAGTTTCACGGGACAGCCCTTCATACGCAGTATTTT CASSQFHGTALHTQYF
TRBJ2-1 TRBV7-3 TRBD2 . TGTGCCAGCAGCTTAAGCCCAGCGGGAGAGAGTGAGCAGTTCTTC CASSLSPAGESEQFF
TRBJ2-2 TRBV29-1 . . TGCAGCGTTGAGGCAGGGGCGAACACCGGGGAGCTGTTTTTT CSVEAGANTGELFF
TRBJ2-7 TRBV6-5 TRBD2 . TGTGCCAGCACCCTGAGGGGACTAGCCTACGAGCAGTACTTC CASTLRGLAYEQYF
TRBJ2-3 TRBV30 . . TGTGCCTGGAGTGTGAGAGGCAATACGCAGTATTTT CAWSVRGNTQYF
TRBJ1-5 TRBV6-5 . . TGTGCCAGCAGTTACTCAGCAGGGAGCAATCAGCCCCAGCATTTT CASSYSAGSNQPQHF
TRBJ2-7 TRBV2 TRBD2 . TGTGCCAGCATTCCGAGGGCGGGAGGGAGCGACGAGCAGTACTTC CASIPRAGGSDEQYF
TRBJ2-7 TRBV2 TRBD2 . TGTGCCAGCAGGGTTACCGGGGGGATCTACGAGCAGTACTTC CASRVTGGIYEQYF
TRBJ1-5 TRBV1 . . TGCACCAGCAGACGGTGGACAGAAATTTACAATCAGCCCCAGCATTTT CTSRRWTEIYNQPQHF
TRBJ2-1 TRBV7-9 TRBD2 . TGTGCCAGCAGAACTACAAGACTAGCGGGCTCCTACAATGAGCAGTTCTTC CASRTTRLAGSYNEQFF
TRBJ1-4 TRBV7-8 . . TGTGCCCCCACCCCGGGGTGGGAAAAACTGTTTTTT CAPTPGWEKLFF
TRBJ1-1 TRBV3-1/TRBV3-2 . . TGTGCCAGCAGCCGTGGACAGACTGAAGCTTTCTTT CASSRGQTEAFF
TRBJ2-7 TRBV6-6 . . TGTGCCAGCAGCGATTCGCGGGGTTACGAGCAGTACTTC CASSDSRGYEQYF
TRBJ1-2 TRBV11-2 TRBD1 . TGTGCCAGCAGCCTACTGGGGACCGGGACAGATGATGGCTACACCTTC CASSLLGTGTDDGYTF